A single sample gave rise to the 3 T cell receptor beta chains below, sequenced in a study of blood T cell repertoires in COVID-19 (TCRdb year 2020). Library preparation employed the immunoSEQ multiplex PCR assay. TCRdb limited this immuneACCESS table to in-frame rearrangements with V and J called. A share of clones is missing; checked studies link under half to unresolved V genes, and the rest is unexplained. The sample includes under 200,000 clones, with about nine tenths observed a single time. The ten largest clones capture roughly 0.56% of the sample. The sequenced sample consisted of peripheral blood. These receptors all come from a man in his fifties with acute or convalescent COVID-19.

DNA of the CDR3: TGCGCCAGCAGCGAGGGACAGTCCATGAACACTGAAGCTTTCTTT. Residues: CASSEGQSMNTEAFF. The rearrangement joins TRBV5-1 to TRBJ1-1; 7 bases match TRBD1. V shed 4 bases and J 0 bases; nucleotides not matched to a gene: 6. Germline V gene data show CDR1 as SGHRS and CDR2 as YFSETQ. This CDR3 region has 15 residues.

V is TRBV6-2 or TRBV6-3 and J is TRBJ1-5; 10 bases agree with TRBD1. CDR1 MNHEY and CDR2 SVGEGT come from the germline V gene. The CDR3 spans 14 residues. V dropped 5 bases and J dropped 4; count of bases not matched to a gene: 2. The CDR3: CASSGGQGNQPQHF. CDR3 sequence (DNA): TGTGCCAGCAGTGGGGGACAGGGGAATCAGCCCCAGCATTTT.

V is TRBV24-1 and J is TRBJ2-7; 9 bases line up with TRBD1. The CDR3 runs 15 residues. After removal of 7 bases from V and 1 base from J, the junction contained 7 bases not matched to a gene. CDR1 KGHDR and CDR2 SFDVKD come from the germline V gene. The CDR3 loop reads CATSHTGTGSYEQYF. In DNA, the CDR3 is TGTGCCACCAGCCATACCGGGACAGGGTCCTACGAGCAGTACTTC.